These 21 T cell receptor beta chains originate from one sample sequenced in a study of PD-L1 blockade in urothelial cancer. Measured with immunoSEQ multiplex PCR; TCRdb has only the in-frame clones, and not every one. The sample shows around 50,000 clones, around 82% of them seen only once. Specified time point: peripheral blood 6 weeks after treatment start. The sequenced sample was PBMCs, obtained around atezolizumab (anti-PD-L1) treatment. The origin of the receptors is a man between 50 and 59 years old with urothelial cancer.

This sequence joins TRBV27 and TRBJ2-5, with TRBD2 as a possible D gene (5 bases). The CDR3 contains 16 residues. Germline lookup yields CDR1 MNHEY and CDR2 SMNVEV (reference sequence). The V end was cut by 6 bases, the J end by 2 bases, with 19 bases between. This CDR3 is CASSPRQVGIQETQYF. CDR3 DNA sequence: TGTGCCAGCAGCCCTCGGCAGGTCGGGATACAAGAGACCCAGTACTTC.

The chain combines TRBV4-1 with TRBJ2-7; 9 bases match TRBD1. The CDR3 loop spans 13 amino acids. The trim removed 4 bases at V and 4 bases at J, leaving 2 bases unmatched. The germline V gene encodes CDR1 MGHRA and CDR2 YSYEKL. This chain's CDR3 is CASSPDRGYEQYF. The DNA of the CDR3 is TGCGCCAGCAGCCCGGACAGGGGTTACGAGCAGTACTTC.

V gene TRBV27 combines with J gene TRBJ2-7, with 14 bases lining up with TRBD2. CDR3 length: 14 residues. Germline V CDR1 and CDR2: MNHEY, SMNVEV (reference sequence). The V segment lost 2 bases and the J segment 10 bases; nucleotides outside the gene matches: 4. CDR3 in DNA: TGTGCCAGCAGTTTAGGGACTAGCGGGAGACTTCAGTACTTC. Protein: CASSLGTSGRLQYF.

The chain uses TRBV7-2 and TRBJ2-7, with D possibly being TRBD1 (6 bases). The V gene's germline CDR1 is SGHTA and CDR2 FQGNSA. Between the trimmed V and J ends, which lost 5 bases and 2 bases, there was a span of 22 bases. There are 17 residues in the CDR3. The CDR3 region is CASSAGPGVGAPYEQYF. Written as DNA, the CDR3 is TGTGCCAGCAGCGCAGGACCCGGCGTGGGGGCCCCCTACGAGCAGTACTTC.

The CDR3 spells CASSLSDRDDTEAFF. CDR3 sequence (DNA): TGCGCCAGCAGCCTTTCGGACAGGGATGACACTGAAGCTTTCTTT. The chain carries TRBV4-1 and TRBJ1-1; 8 nucleotides agree with TRBD1. The CDR3 sequence is 15 residues long. Germline CDR1 and CDR2: MGHRA and YSYEKL. J lost 3 bases, V lost 4 bases, and 7 bases had no gene match.

The chain joins TRBV25-1 to TRBJ2-7; 9 nucleotides line up with TRBD2. This CDR3 has 17 amino acids. The junction had 11 bases not matched to a gene; V was cut back by 3 bases and J by 2 bases. The V gene's germline CDR1 is MGHDK and CDR2 SYGVNS. The CDR3, as DNA: TGTGCCAGCAGTGATGAACCGGGACTAGCACGGACCTACGAGCAGTACTTC. Protein: CASSDEPGLARTYEQYF.

The J gene is TRBJ2-1, the V gene TRBV5-1; TRBD1 matches at 7 bases. The germline V gene encodes CDR1 SGHRS and CDR2 YFSETQ. Trimming removed 0 bases from V and 10 bases from J; junction bases left unmatched: 7. The CDR3 sequence is 14 residues long. The CDR3 region is CASSLDTGVKEQFF. The DNA of the CDR3 is TGCGCCAGCAGCTTGGATACAGGGGTCAAAGAGCAGTTCTTC. Full variable domain (outside the CDR3, taken from reference TRBV5-1 and TRBJ2-1): KAGVTQTPRYLIKTRGQQVTLSCSPISGHRSVSWYQQTPGQGLQFLFEYFSETQRNKGNFPGRFSGRQFSNSRSEMNVSTLELGDSALYLCASSLDTGVKEQFFGPGTRLTVL.

This clone showed up just a few times. V and J are TRBV18 and TRBJ1-1; TRBD1 might be the D (6 bases). The germline V gene encodes CDR1 KGHSH and CDR2 LQKENI. The CDR3 has 13 amino acids. V dropped 1 base and J dropped 5 bases, with 8 bases sitting between them. The DNA for the CDR3 is TGTGCCAGCTCACCACAGGGGGATACTGAAGCTTTCTTT. Translation: CASSPQGDTEAFF.

The genes are TRBV30 and TRBJ1-5, with D uncertain. The CDR3 has 14 residues. Germline-derived CDR1 and CDR2 are GTSNPN and SVGIG (reference sequence). The V end was cut by 5 bases, the J end by 6 bases, with 17 bases between. DNA of the CDR3: TGTGCCTGGCGCTCCCGGAGGGCAGGTCAGCCCCAGCATTTT. Residues: CAWRSRRAGQPQHF.

V usage is TRBV15 and J usage is TRBJ2-7, with D perhaps matching TRBD2 (6 bases). V was trimmed by 3 bases and J by 1 base, leaving 16 bases between them. The CDR3 is 16 amino acids. Per germline, CDR1 LNHNV and CDR2 YYDKDF (reference sequence). CDR3 loop: CATSRGGKRSSYEQYF. The CDR3 bases are TGTGCCACCAGCAGGGGCGGGAAAAGAAGTTCCTACGAGCAGTACTTC.

CDR3 amino acids: CASSQGTPSSYEQYF. CDR3 bases: TGCGCCAGCAGCCAAGGGACTCCGAGCTCCTACGAGCAGTACTTC. The chain recombines TRBV4-3 with TRBJ2-7, with D maybe TRBD2 (5 bases). Germline V gives CDR1 LGHNA, CDR2 YSLEER. This CDR3 has 15 residues. V was clipped by 1 base and J by 0 bases, with 10 bases between them.

The chain is built from TRBV6-5 and TRBJ2-7; tentative D call: TRBD1 (7 bases). V gave up 0 bases and J gave up 3 bases, with 12 bases separating them. Looked up from germline, CDR1 is MNHEY and CDR2 is SVGAGI. This CDR3 region has 15 residues. For the CDR3, the DNA is TGTGCCAGCAGTTACTCCCCCCAGGGGGGCTACGAGCAGTACTTC. The encoded protein is CASSYSPQGGYEQYF.

The DNA for the CDR3 is TGTGCCAGCAGGGGAGACCGCGGGTACGGCTACACCTTC. It encodes CASRGDRGYGYTF. V gene TRBV5-6 combines with J gene TRBJ1-2; D is ambiguous. Deletions cut 5 bases from V and 8 bases from J, with 16 bases between. This CDR3 spans 13 amino acids. Germline values: CDR1 SGHDT, CDR2 YYEEEE.

This chain uses TRBV10-2 with TRBJ1-1; D is uncertain. Between the trimmed V and J ends, which lost 0 bases and 4 bases, there was a span of 9 bases. CDR3 length: 14 residues. The germline V gene has CDR1 WSHSY and CDR2 SAAADI. The CDR3, as DNA: TGCGCCAGCAGTGAGTCGGGGAGGAGCACTGAAGCTTTCTTT. Its translation: CASSESGRSTEAFF.

The chain uses TRBV10-2 and TRBJ2-7; 9 nucleotides agree with TRBD2. Looked up from germline, CDR1 is WSHSY and CDR2 is SAAADI. Losses at the gene ends were 4 bases for V and 5 bases for J; bases not matched to a gene: 9. CDR3 length equals 15 residues. The CDR3 protein is CASSVFAGGLNEQYF. CDR3 bases: TGCGCCAGCAGTGTTTTCGCGGGAGGGTTAAACGAGCAGTACTTC.

This chain uses TRBV6-6 with TRBJ1-2; 10 nucleotides line up with TRBD1. Per germline, CDR1 MNHNY and CDR2 SVGAGI (reference sequence). The CDR3 has 13 amino acids. Trimming at V came to 7 bases and at J to 8 bases, leaving 7 bases not matched to a gene. CDR3 coding DNA: TGTGCCAGCAATGACAGGGGGCAAATGGGCTACACCTTC. Translated, it gives CASNDRGQMGYTF.

V is TRBV18 and J is TRBJ2-5; 10 positions match TRBD2. The junction had 10 bases not matched to a gene; V was cut back by 2 bases and J by 1 base. The length of the CDR3 is 18 residues. Germline CDR1 KGHSH, CDR2 LQKENI. Here the CDR3 DNA reads TGTGCCAGCTCACCATTGCCTAGCGGGAGTAGTAGCCAAGAGACCCAGTACTTC. It specifies CASSPLPSGSSSQETQYF.

The gene calls are TRBV6-1 and TRBJ1-1; D not certain. In germline, CDR1 is MNHNS, CDR2 SASEGT. The V gene lost 6 bases and the J gene lost 3 bases, with 8 bases spanning the gap. The CDR3 sequence is 12 residues long. The DNA of the CDR3 is TGTGCCAGCAGACAGCCTTACACTGAAGCTTTCTTT. Translated, it gives CASRQPYTEAFF.

The genes are TRBV6-5 and TRBJ1-1; 8 nucleotides match TRBD1. This CDR3 comprises 16 residues. The V gene end was trimmed by 4 bases and the J gene end by 3 bases; junction bases not matched to a gene: 10. Germline V gene data show CDR1 as MNHEY and CDR2 as SVGAGI. The CDR3 nucleotides read TGTGCCAGCAGTTCGATGCGGACAGGGAGACACACTGAAGCTTTCTTT. Its translation: CASSSMRTGRHTEAFF.

The rearrangement links TRBV25-1 to TRBJ2-3; 10 bases map to TRBD2. The CDR3 contains 15 residues. Trimming removed 3 bases from V and 9 bases from J; junction bases left unmatched: 9. In germline, CDR1 is MGHDK, CDR2 SYGVNS. The CDR3 sequence is CASSDTSGAQNTQYF. In DNA, the CDR3 is TGTGCCAGCAGTGATACTAGCGGGGCTCAGAACACGCAGTATTTT. The variable domain in full, completed from reference TRBV25-1 and TRBJ2-3, reads EADIYQTPRYLVIGTGKKITLECSQTMGHDKMYWYQQDPGMELHLIHYSYGVNSTEKGDLSSESTVSRIRTEHFPLTLESARPSHTSQYLCASSDTSGAQNTQYFGPGTRLTVL.

The V and J genes are TRBV2 and TRBJ2-1, with 13 bases aligning to TRBD2. Trimming cost V 6 bases and J 7 bases; bases outside gene matches: 9. Germline assignment: CDR1 SNHLY and CDR2 FYNNEI. The CDR3 loop spans 16 amino acids. CDR3 in DNA: TGTGCCAGCAGCCCACCGGGACTAGCGGGGAGAAATGAGCAGTTCTTC. It yields the protein CASSPPGLAGRNEQFF.